In this sample, the clone carrying this T cell receptor (beta chain) turned up many times. What it binds is unknown. The source of the sample is a study of neurological immune-mediated disorders. Whole-study findings and limits: The absence of shared CDR3 amino acid sequences among expanded clones across subjects suggests private repertoires in all groups. Phylogenetic grouping assigned the repertoires of 18 of 34 multiple sclerosis patients to one related-CDR3 cluster, which constitutes a possible signature. The most TCR clonal expansion was seen in HTLV-1-associated myelopathy, whereas the least was seen in multiple sclerosis, below the level in healthy controls.

It was by 5'RACE with 10-nucleotide random UMIs that the cDNA was made. TCRdb re-called the 5' RACE reads with MiXCR, one entry per CDR3 protein. The sample shows around 130,000 distinct CDR3 sequences, roughly 3.2% of them seen only once. Germline CDR1 reads MNHEY; CDR2 reads SMNVEV (reference sequence). V lost 6 bases to trimming and J lost 4 bases, with 15 bases between them. This CDR3 spans 14 amino acids. The sample consisted of PBMCs. The source of this sequence is a woman aged 30 to 39 with multiple sclerosis. The gene calls are TRBV27 and TRBJ1-2; perhaps TRBD1 as D (6 bases). The CDR3 DNA follows: TGTGCCAGCAGCCGTACAGGGCCTAGCTATGGCTACACCTTC. The encoded protein is CASSRTGPSYGYTF.